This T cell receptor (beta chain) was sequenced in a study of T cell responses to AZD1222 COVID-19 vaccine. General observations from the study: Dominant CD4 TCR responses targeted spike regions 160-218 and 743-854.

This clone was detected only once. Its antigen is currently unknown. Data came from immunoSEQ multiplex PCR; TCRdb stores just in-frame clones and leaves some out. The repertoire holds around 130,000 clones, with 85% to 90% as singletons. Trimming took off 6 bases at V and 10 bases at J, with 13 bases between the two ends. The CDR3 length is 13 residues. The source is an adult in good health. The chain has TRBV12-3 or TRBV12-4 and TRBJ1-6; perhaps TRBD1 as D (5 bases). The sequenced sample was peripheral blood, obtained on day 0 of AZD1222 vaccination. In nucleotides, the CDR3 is TGTGCCAGCAGGTCAGGGAGTGGGTCACCCCTCCACTTT. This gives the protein CASRSGSGSPLHF.